This T cell receptor beta chain was identified in a study of human T cells and chemical hapten exposure. Using its own MiXCR run on the RACE reads, TCRdb lists one record per CDR3 protein. The sample lists approximately 40,000 distinct CDR3 sequences, less than 4% occurring once. Documented time point: patch test 2, 6 weeks after DPC sensitization. Stated treatment: therapeutic diphenylcyclopropenone sensitization with weekly scalp DPC. Trimming shortened V by 3 bases and J by 6 bases, and 12 bases separated the two germline ends. CDR3 length equals 13 residues. Looked up from germline, CDR1 is SGHVS and CDR2 is FNYEAQ. The table lists this clonotype with many counts.

This receptor was identified in a man aged 40-49 years with alopecia areata. Some clones in this sample may be carry-over from other donors' samples. Specimen: whole blood, collected in connection with sensitization to the hapten diphenylcyclopropenone (DPC). The genes are TRBV7-6 and TRBJ2-7; no clear D. DNA for the CDR3: TGTGCCAGCAGCTTTGCCGGGCCCGTCGAGCAGTACTTC. Translation: CASSFAGPVEQYF.